The present TCR beta chain was sequenced within a study of OX40 agonist ivuxolimab in advanced cancers. Study overall: Clinicians treated patients with ivuxolimab, an agonistic anti-OX40 (CD134) antibody. Anti-PD-1, anti-PD-L1 or anti-CTLA-4 therapy given earlier was allowed, and roughly 38% had some.

A note on this clone: Its antigen is still unknown.

V was pared by 3 bases and J by 0 bases, with 3 bases between. The CDR3 spans 13 residues. Germline V gene lookup returns CDR1 MNHGY and CDR2 SVAAGI. Assay used: immunoSEQ multiplex PCR; TCRdb lists only in-frame clones, some missing. This sample has roughly 50,000 clones, with approximately 85% found just once. Study results and caveats: Fewer expanded clones were found on average in CD4+ than in CD8+ T cells.

The sequencing here drew on CD4+ or CD8+ T cells sorted from blood, taken in a trial of the OX40 agonist ivuxolimab. This TCR was sampled from an adult with an advanced solid tumor such as melanoma, head and neck, liver or kidney cancer. V and J are TRBV6-9 and TRBJ1-5; D is uncertain. Here the CDR3 reads CASSYSSNQPQHF. In DNA, the CDR3 is TGTGCCAGCAGTTACAGTAGCAATCAGCCCCAGCATTTT.